Here is one T cell receptor (beta chain) with its context. J lost 4 bases, V lost 3 bases, and 9 bases had no gene match. CDR3 size: 15 residues. Looked up from germline, CDR1 is MGHDK and CDR2 is SYGVNS. The sample comes from a study of early stage breast cancer tumors. The method was immunoSEQ multiplex PCR; TCRdb's version includes in-frame clones alone and lacks a portion of them. The table lists around 31,000 clones, more than 65% of them singletons. The receptor was isolated from a person aged 35 to 50 with breast cancer. The genes are TRBV25-1 and TRBJ2-7; 7 positions agree with TRBD1. Sequences were obtained from blood. The CDR3 DNA reads TGTGCCAGCAGTGAGGGAAACAGGGGCGGTTACGAGCAGTACTTC. It encodes CASSEGNRGGYEQYF.